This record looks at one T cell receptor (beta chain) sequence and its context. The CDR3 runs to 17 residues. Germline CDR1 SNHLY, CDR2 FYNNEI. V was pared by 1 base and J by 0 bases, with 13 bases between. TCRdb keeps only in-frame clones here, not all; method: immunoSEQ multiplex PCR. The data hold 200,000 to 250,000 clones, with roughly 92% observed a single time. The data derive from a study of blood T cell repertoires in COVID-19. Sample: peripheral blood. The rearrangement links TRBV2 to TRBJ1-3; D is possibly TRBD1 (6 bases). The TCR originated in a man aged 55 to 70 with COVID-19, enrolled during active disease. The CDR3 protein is CASSEVGQLVSGNTIYF. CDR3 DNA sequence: TGTGCCAGCAGTGAAGTAGGACAGCTCGTCTCTGGAAACACCATATATTTT.